The following is a T cell receptor beta chain sequence with its context. Its antigen is unidentified. The data were obtained in a study of CD8 T cells in ankylosing spondylitis. Points from the study as a whole: It appeared that ankylosing spondylitis blood was characterized by a TCR beta motif of several highly homologous variants.

The V end lost 1 base, the J end lost 6 bases, and 13 bases lay between the germline ends. This CDR3 contains 15 residues. CDR1 is SNHLY and CDR2 is FYNNEI in the germline V gene. TCRdb reprocessed the 5' RACE reads with MiXCR, giving one entry per CDR3 protein. The repertoire consists of around 890,000 distinct CDR3 sequences, with approximately 10% occurring once and the leading ten covering roughly 0.51%. The chain carries TRBV2 and TRBJ2-4; D possibly matches TRBD1 or TRBD2 (5 bases each). The receptor was derived from a male donor with ankylosing spondylitis. Sequenced material: blood, either unsorted or a sorted T cell fraction (not recorded which). The CDR3 spells CASSEEGLGLNIQYF. As DNA, the CDR3 is TGTGCCAGCAGTGAAGAGGGGCTCGGACTAAACATTCAGTACTTC.